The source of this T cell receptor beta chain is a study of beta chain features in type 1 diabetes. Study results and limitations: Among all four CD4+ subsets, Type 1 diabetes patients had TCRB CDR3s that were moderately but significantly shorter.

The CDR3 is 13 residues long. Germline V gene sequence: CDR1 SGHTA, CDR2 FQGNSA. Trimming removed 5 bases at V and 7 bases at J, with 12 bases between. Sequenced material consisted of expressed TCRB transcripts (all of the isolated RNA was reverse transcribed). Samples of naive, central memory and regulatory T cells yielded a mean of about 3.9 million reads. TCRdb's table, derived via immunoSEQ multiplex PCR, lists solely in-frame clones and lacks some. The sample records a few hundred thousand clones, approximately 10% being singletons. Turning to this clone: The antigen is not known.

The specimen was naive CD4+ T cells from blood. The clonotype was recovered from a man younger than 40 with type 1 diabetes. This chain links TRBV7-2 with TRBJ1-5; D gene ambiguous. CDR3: CASSAMRWQPQHF. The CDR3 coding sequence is TGTGCCAGCAGCGCCATGAGGTGGCAGCCCCAGCATTTT.